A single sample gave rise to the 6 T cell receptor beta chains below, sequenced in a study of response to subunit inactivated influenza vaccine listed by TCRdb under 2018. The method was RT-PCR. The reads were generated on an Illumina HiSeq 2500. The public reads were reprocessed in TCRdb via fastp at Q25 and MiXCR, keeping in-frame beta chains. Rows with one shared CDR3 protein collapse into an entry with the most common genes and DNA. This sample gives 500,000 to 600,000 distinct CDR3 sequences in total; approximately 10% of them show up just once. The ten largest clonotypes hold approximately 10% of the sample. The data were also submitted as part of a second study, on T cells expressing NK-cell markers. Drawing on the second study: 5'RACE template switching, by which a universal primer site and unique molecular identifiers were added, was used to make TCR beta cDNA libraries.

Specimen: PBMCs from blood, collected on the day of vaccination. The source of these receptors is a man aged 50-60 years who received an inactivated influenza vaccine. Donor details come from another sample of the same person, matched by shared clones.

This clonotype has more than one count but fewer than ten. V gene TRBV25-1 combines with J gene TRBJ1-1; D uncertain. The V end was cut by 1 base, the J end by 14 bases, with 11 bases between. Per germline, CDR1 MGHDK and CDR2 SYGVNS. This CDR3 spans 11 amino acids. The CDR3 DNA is TGTGCCAGCAGTGAATTCAGCAGTGTGTTCTTT. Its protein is CASSEFSSVFF.

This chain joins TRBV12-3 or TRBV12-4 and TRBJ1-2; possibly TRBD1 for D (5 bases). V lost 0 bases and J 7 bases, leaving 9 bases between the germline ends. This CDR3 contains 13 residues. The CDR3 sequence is CASSLARGLGYTF. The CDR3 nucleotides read TGTGCCAGCAGTTTAGCCCGGGGACTTGGCTACACCTTC.

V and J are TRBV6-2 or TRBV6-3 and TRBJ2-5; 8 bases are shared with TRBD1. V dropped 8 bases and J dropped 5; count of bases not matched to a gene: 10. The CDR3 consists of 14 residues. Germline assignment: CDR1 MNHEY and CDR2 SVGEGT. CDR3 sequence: CASRDDRGNETQYF. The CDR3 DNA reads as TGTGCCAGCCGGGACGACAGGGGCAACGAGACCCAGTACTTC.

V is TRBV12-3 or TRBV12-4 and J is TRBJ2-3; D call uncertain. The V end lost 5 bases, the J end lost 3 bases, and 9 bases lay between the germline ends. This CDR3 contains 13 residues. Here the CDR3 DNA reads TGTGCCAGCAGTGTCCCTAGTACAGATACGCAGTATTTT. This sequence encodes CASSVPSTDTQYF.

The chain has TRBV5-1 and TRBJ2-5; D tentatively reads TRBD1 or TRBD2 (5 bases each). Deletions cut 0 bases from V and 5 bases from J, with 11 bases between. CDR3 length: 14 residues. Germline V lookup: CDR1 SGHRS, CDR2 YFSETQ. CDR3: CASSLVAGSETQYF. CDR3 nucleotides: TGCGCCAGCAGCTTGGTGGCAGGGAGCGAGACCCAGTACTTC.

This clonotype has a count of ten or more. CDR3 protein: CASSLPAGGPLSTDTQYF. The CDR3 nucleotides are TGTGCCAGCAGTTTGCCAGCGGGGGGGCCCCTGAGCACAGATACGCAGTATTTT. The J gene is TRBJ2-3, the V gene TRBV12-3 or TRBV12-4; 10 positions match TRBD2. The length of the CDR3 is 18 residues. The V gene end was trimmed by 3 bases and the J gene end by 0 bases; junction bases not matched to a gene: 9.